A selection of T cell receptor beta chains follows, all from one sample in a study of blood T cell repertoires in COVID-19. Sequencing used immunoSEQ multiplex PCR; TCRdb keeps in-frame clones, though not all of them. The data contain roughly 270,000 clones, 85% of them singletons. Sequenced input: peripheral blood. The source is a man aged 45-65 years with active or convalescent COVID-19. Both conserved end residues are part of each CDR3. The order of the fields is clone size, J gene, D gene, CDR3 length, V gene, CDR3 DNA, CDR3 protein. D genes are given only for firm matches. Expanded clones are given a class, and other clones once, few, many or no size at all.

>.|TRBJ2-7|TRBD2|14|TRBV9
TGTGCCAGCAGCCTTACTAGCGCAACCTACGAGCAGTACTTC
CASSLTSATYEQYF
>few|TRBJ1-1|.|15|TRBV18
TGTGCCAGCTCAAGGACCAGGGACATCAACACTGAAGCTTTCTTT
CASSRTRDINTEAFF
>.|TRBJ1-6|.|12|TRBV12-3/TRBV12-4
TGTGCCAGCAGTTTTCGGGTTTCACCCCTCCACTTT
CASSFRVSPLHF
>.|TRBJ2-5|TRBD2|15|TRBV19
TGTGCCAGTAGGAGCGGGAGGATTGGTGGAGAGACCCAGTACTTC
CASRSGRIGGETQYF
>.|TRBJ1-5|.|15|TRBV4-2
TGTGCCAGCAGCCAAGACCACAGGGTTGATCAGCCCCAGCATTTT
CASSQDHRVDQPQHF
>.|TRBJ2-7|TRBD2|15|TRBV5-1
TGCGCCAGCAGCTACTCGACTAGCAGTACCTACGAGCAGTACTTC
CASSYSTSSTYEQYF
>.|TRBJ2-7|.|14|TRBV6-5
TGTGCCAGCAGTTACTTGGGCAAGGCTGGCGAGCAGTACTTC
CASSYLGKAGEQYF
>.|TRBJ1-2|.|13|TRBV2
TGTGCCAGCAGGGATGACAGTATGCCAAGCTACACCTTC
CASRDDSMPSYTF
>.|TRBJ1-4|.|15|TRBV5-4
TGTGCCAGCAGCCCGACAAGCGACAGTAATGAAAAACTGTTTTTT
CASSPTSDSNEKLFF
>.|TRBJ2-5|TRBD2|17|TRBV4-1
TGCGCCAGCAGCCAAGGTCTGGCTAGCGGAGGGGTGGAGACCCAGTACTTC
CASSQGLASGGVETQYF
>.|TRBJ1-3|.|15|TRBV9
TGTGCCAGCAGCCCGAGGCGGGGGTCGGAAAACACCATATATTTT
CASSPRRGSENTIYF
>few|TRBJ2-2|TRBD1|14|TRBV6-5
TGTGCCAGCGAAGTCAGGGGGCGGACCGGGGAGCTGTTTTTT
CASEVRGRTGELFF
>.|TRBJ2-1|TRBD2|15|TRBV2
TGTGCCAGCATCCGACTAGCGGGAGCTAATACTGAGCAGTTCTTC
CASIRLAGANTEQFF